This TCR beta chain was obtained from a study of Ad26.COV2.S vaccination and SARS-CoV-2 variants (dated by TCRdb to the early 2020s). Study-wide context: Vaccine-arm donors came from COV1001, a multicentre, randomized, double-blind, placebo-controlled phase I-IIa trial of Ad26.COV2.S in healthy adults. Ad26.COV2.S was administered intramuscularly at a dose of 5x10^10 or 1x10^11 viral particles, either as one shot or as two shots given 56 days apart. The specificity and breadth of SARS-CoV-2-reactive T cell receptors after Ad26.COV2.S vaccination were assessed by TCRbeta repertoire sequencing. The TCR-sequenced set comprised approximately 30 samples: some 19 Ad26.COV2.S vaccine recipients, 5 placebo recipients and 8 SARS-CoV-2 convalescent individuals. Trial participants were randomized into five groups of five: low-dose or high-dose Ad26.COV2.S given once or twice, or placebo on both occasions. Throughout the experiments and outcome assessment, investigators stayed blinded to trial group allocation. Overall study outcomes, separate from this receptor: The authors noted that total T cell responses may have been underestimated by the TCR breadth and depth analyses. The study was not powered to compare responses between vaccine doses or regimens. After vaccination, substantial breadth of spike-specific CD8+ and CD4+ T cell responses was reported. Higher spike-specific TCR breadth was observed in Ad26.COV2.S recipients than in placebo recipients (P = 0.0014). Vaccine and placebo recipients had similar non-spike TCR breadth, a finding consistent with the vaccine containing only spike.

Explained via the paper, the treatment or condition label denotes: around 19 received Ad26.COV2.S at low or high dose, single or two shots; about 5 received placebo; per-sample allocation not given. For vaccine and placebo recipients, the sequenced repertoires came from samples collected on day 63 after the first injection. Cohort 1b enrolled 20 to 30 adults aged 18-55 years at a single site in Boston, USA, between 29 July and 7 August 2020. As a vaccine, Ad26.COV2.S was a replication-incompetent adenovirus type 26 vector that expressed a prefusion-stabilized SARS-CoV-2 spike protein derived from the original Wuhan strain. The immunoSEQ Assay was the method used to sequence TCRbeta CDR3 regions. After extraction, genomic DNA underwent amplification by bias-controlled multiplex PCR, followed by high-throughput sequencing. In the authors' own workflow: To quantify the absolute abundance of every unique TCRbeta CDR3 region, sequences were collapsed and filtered. T cell fraction was estimated by normalization of TCRbeta template counts to usable DNA, with usable DNA being measured through amplification of reference genes present in all nucleated cells. Repertoire TCRs were annotated as SARS-CoV-2-specific by exact matching of V gene, CDR3 amino acid sequence and J gene to a known reactive TCR set. The reference SARS-CoV-2 TCR set came from MIRA and was filtered for enrichment in COVID-19-positive ImmuneCODE repertoires, removing public or cross-reactive TCRs. Using the MIRA antigens, annotated TCRs were further analysed by specific ORF or by position within an ORF. Breadth was defined as annotated unique rearrangements over total unique productive rearrangements; depth was the summed frequency of those rearrangements. Two-sided Wilcoxon rank-sum tests were applied when comparing TCR breadth between groups. TCRdb limited this immuneACCESS table to in-frame rearrangements with V and J called. A share of clones is missing; checked studies link under half to unresolved V genes, and the rest is unexplained. The DNA was the basis for D and trimming; V, J and clone size are from that table. Within this sample are about 320,000 clones, with around 84% of them counted one time only. The top ten constitute around 2% of the sample.

CDR1 GTSNPN and CDR2 SVGIG were looked up in the germline V gene (reference sequence). The CDR3 holds 13 amino acids from the cysteine to the phenylalanine. Here the CDR3 DNA is all that survives: 39 bases in frame from base 1. V gives up 6 bases and J gives up 0 bases, and the segment between their germline ends measures 11 bases. The count of this clone is one. Which antigen it targets is not known. The input lacks base qualities; no much larger clone sits a single base away. Source: peripheral blood, taken in a trial of Ad26.COV2.S vaccine versus placebo. The receptor comes from a person between 18 and 65 years old who received the Ad26.COV2.S COVID-19 vaccine or a placebo. The chain joins TRBV30 to TRBJ1-1; a tentative D call is TRBD1 (5 bases match). The DNA reads TGTGCCTGCACAGGAGGGATGAACACTGAAGCTTTCTTT. It translates as CACTGGMNTEAFF.